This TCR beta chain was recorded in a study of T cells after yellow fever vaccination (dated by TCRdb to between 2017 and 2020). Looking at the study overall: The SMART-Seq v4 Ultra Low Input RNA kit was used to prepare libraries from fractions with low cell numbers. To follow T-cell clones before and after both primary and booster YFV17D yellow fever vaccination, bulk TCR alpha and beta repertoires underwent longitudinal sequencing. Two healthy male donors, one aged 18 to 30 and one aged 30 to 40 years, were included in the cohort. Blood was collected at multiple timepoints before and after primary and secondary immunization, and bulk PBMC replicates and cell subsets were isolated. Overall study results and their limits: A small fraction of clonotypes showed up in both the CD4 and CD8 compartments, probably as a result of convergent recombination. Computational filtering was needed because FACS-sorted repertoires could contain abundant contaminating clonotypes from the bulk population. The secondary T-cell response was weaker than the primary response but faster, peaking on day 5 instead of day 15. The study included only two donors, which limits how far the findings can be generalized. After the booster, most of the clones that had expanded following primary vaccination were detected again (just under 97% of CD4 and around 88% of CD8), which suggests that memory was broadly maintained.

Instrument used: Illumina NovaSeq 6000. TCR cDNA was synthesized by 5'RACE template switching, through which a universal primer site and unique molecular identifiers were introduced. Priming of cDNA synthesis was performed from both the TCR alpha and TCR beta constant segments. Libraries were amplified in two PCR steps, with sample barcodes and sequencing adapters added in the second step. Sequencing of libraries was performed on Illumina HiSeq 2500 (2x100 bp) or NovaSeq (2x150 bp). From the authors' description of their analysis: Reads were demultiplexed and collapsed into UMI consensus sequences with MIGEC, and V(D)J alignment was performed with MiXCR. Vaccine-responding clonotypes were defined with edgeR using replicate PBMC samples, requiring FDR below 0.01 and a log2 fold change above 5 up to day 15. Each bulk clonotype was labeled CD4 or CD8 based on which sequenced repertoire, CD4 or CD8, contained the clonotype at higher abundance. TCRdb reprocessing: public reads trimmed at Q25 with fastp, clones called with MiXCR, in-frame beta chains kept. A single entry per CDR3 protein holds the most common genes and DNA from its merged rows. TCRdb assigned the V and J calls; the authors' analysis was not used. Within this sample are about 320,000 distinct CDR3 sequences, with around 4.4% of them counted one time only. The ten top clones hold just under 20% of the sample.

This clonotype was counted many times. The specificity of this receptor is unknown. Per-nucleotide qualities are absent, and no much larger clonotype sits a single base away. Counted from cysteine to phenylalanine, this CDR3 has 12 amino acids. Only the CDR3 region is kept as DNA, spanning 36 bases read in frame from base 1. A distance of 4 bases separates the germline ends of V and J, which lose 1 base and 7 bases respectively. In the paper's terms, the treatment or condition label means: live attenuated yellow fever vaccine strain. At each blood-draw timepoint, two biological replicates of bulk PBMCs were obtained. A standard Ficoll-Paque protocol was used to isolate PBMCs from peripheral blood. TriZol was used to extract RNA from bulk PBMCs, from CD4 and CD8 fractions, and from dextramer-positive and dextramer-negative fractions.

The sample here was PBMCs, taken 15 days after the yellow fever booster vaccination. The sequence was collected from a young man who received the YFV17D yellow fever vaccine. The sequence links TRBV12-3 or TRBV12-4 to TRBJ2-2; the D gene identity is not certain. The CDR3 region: CASSLELGELFF. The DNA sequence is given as TGTGCCAGCAGTTTAGAGCTCGGGGAGCTGTTTTTT.